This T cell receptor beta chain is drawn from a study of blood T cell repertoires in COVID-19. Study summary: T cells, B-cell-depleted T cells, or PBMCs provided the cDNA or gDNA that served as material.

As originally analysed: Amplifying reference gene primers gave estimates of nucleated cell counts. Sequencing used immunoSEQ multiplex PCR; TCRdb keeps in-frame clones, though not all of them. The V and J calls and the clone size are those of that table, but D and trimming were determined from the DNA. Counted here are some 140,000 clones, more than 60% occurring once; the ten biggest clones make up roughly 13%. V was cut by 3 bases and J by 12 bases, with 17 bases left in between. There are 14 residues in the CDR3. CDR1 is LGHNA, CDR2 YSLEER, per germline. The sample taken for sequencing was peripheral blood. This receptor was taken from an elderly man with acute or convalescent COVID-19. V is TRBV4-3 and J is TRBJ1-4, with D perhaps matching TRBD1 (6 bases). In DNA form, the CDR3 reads TGCGCCAGCAGCCATGGGGGCCCACGCGCGGAACTGTTTTTT. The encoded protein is CASSHGGPRAELFF.